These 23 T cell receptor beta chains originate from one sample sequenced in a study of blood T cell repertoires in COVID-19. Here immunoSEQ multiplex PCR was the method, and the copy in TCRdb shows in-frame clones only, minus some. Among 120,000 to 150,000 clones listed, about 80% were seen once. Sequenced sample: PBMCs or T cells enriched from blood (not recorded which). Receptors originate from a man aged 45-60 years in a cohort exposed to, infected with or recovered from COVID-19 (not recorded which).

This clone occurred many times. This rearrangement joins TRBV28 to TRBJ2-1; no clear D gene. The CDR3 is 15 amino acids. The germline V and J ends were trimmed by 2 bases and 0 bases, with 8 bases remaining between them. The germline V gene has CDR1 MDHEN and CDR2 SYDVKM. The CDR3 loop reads CASSLGGSSYNEQFF. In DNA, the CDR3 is TGTGCCAGCAGTTTAGGCGGAAGCTCCTACAATGAGCAGTTCTTC.

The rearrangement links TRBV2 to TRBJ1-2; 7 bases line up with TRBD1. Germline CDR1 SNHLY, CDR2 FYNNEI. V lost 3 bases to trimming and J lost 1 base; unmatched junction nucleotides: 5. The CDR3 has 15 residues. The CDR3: CASSDYRGSNYGYTF. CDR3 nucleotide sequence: TGTGCCAGCAGTGACTACAGGGGCAGTAACTATGGCTACACCTTC.

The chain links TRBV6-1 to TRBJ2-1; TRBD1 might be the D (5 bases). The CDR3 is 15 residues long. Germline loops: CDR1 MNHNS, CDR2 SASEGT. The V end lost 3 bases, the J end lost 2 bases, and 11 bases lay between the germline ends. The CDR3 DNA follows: TGTGCCAGCAGTGATTGGACAAAAACCTACAATGAGCAGTTCTTC. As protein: CASSDWTKTYNEQFF.

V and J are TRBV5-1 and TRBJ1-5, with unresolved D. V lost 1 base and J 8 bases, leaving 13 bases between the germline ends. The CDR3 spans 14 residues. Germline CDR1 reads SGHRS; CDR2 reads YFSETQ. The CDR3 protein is CASSLRQEGKPQHF. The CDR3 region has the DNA TGCGCCAGCAGCTTGAGGCAGGAAGGTAAGCCCCAGCATTTT.

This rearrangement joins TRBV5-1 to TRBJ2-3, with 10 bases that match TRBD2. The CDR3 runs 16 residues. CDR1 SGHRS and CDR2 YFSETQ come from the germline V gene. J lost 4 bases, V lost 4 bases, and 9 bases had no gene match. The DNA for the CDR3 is TGCGCCAGCAGCAGTGATGGGCTAGCGGGAGCAGATACGCAGTATTTT. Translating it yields CASSSDGLAGADTQYF.

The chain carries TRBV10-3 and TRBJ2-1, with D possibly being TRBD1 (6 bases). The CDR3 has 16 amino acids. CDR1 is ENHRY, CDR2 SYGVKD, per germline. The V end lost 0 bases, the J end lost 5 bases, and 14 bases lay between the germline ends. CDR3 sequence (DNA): TGTGCCATCAGTGAGTCTGGGTGGGGGCCGGACAATGAGCAGTTCTTC. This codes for CAISESGWGPDNEQFF.

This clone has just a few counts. The CDR3 nucleotides are TGCAGCGTTCAGGTGAATACAGGTAGCTCCTACGAGCAGTACTTC. It codes for CSVQVNTGSSYEQYF. The chain joins TRBV29-1 to TRBJ2-7, with D perhaps matching TRBD1 (5 bases). Germline lookup yields CDR1 SQVTM and CDR2 ANQGSEA. V shed 5 bases and J shed 0 bases, with 17 bases lying between them. The CDR3 loop spans 15 amino acids.

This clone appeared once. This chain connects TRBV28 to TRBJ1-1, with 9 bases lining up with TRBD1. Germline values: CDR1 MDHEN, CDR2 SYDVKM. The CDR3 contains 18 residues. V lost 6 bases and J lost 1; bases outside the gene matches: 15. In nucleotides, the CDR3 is TGTGCCAGCAGAGTTGGGACAGGGATTTTGGTCGCGAACACTGAAGCTTTCTTT. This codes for CASRVGTGILVANTEAFF.

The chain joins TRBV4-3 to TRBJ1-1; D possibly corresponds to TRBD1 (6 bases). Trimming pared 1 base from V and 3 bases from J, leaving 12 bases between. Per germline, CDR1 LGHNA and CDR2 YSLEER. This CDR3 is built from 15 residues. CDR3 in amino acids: CASSQGVTGHTEAFF. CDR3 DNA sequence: TGCGCCAGCAGCCAAGGTGTGACAGGACACACTGAAGCTTTCTTT.

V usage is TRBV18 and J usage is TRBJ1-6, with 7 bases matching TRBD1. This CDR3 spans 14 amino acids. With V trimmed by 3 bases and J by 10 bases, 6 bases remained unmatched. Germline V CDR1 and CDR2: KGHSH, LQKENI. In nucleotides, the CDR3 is TGTGCCAGCTCACCCGGCACAGGGGCCTCACCCCTCCACTTT. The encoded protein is CASSPGTGASPLHF.

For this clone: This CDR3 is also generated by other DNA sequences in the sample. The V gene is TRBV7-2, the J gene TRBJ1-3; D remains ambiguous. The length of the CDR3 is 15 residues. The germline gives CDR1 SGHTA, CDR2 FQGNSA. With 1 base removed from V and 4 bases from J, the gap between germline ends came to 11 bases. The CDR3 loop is CASSLDRVGGNTIYF. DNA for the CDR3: TGTGCCAGCAGCTTAGACAGAGTCGGAGGAAACACCATATATTTT.

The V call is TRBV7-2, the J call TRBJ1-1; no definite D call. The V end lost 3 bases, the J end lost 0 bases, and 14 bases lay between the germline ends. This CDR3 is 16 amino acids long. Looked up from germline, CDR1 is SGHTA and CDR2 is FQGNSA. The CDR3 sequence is CASSLRWAGMNTEAFF. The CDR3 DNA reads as TGTGCCAGCAGCTTGAGATGGGCAGGAATGAACACTGAAGCTTTCTTT.

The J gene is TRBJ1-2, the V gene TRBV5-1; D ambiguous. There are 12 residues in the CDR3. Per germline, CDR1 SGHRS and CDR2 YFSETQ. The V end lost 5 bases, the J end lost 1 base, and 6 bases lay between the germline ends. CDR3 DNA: TGCGCCAGCAGTAAGAGTAACTATGGCTACACCTTC. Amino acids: CASSKSNYGYTF.

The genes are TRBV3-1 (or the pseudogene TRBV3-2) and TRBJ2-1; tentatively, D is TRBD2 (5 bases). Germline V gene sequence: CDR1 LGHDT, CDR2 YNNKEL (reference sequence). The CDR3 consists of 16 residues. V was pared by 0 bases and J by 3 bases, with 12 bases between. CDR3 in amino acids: CASSQDPSLDYNEQFF. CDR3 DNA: TGTGCCAGCAGCCAAGACCCTAGCCTAGACTACAATGAGCAGTTCTTC.

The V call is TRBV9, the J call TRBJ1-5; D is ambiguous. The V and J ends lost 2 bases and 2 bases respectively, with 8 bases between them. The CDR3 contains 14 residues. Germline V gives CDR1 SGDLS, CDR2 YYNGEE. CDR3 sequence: CASSVDTGNQPQHF. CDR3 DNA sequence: TGTGCCAGCAGCGTCGACACTGGCAATCAGCCCCAGCATTTT.

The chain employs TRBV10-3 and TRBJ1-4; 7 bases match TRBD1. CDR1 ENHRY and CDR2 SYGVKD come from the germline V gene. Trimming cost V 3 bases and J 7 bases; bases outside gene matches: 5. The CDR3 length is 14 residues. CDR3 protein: CAISERQGGEKLFF. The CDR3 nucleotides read TGTGCCATCAGTGAAAGGCAGGGGGGTGAAAAACTGTTTTTT.

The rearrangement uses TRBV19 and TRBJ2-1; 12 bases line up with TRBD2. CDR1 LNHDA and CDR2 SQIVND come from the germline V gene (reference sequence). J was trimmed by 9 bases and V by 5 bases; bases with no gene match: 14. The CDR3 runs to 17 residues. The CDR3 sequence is CASSLHPTSGRSLEQFF. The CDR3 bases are TGTGCCAGTAGTCTTCACCCCACTAGCGGGAGGTCCCTTGAGCAGTTCTTC.

The CDR3 is CASSLELFGEIYEQYF. The CDR3 DNA is TGTGCCAGCAGCTTGGAATTGTTCGGGGAAATCTACGAGCAGTACTTC. The chain carries TRBV5-8 and TRBJ2-7; D may be TRBD2 (5 bases). The CDR3 covers 16 residues. CDR1 and CDR2 (germline): SGHTS, YDEGEE. The V end was cut by 0 bases, the J end by 3 bases, with 16 bases between. Variable domain in full (rest from reference TRBV5-8 and TRBJ2-7): EAGVTQSPTHLIKTRGQQATLRCSPISGHTSVYWYQQALGLGLQFLLWYDEGEERNRGNFPPRFSGRQFPNYSSELNVNALELEDSALYLCASSLELFGEIYEQYFGPGTRLTVT.

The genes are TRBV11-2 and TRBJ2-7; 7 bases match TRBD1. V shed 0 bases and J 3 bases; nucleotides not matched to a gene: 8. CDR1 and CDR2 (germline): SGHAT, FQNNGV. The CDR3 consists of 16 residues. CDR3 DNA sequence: TGTGCCAGCAGCTTAGAGTCCGGGACAGTCTTCTACGAGCAGTACTTC. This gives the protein CASSLESGTVFYEQYF.

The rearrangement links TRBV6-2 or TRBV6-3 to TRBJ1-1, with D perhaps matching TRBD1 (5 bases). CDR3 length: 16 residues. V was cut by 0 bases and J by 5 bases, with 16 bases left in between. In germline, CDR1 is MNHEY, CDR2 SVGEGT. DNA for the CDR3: TGTGCCAGCAGTTACTCCCTCGGGGAGGGGCGGACTGAAGCTTTCTTT. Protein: CASSYSLGEGRTEAFF.

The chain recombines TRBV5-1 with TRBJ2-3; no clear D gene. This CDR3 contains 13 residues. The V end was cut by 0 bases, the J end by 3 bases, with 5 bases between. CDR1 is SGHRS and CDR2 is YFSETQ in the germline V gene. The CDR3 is CASSLGQTDTQYF. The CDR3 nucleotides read TGCGCCAGCAGCTTGGGGCAGACAGATACGCAGTATTTT.

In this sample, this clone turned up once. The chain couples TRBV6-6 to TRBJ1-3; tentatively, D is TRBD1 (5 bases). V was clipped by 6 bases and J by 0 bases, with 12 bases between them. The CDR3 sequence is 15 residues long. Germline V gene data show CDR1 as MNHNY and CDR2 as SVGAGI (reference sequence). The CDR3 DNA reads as TGTGCCAGCAGACCAACAGGACACTCTGGAAACACCATATATTTT. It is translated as CASRPTGHSGNTIYF.

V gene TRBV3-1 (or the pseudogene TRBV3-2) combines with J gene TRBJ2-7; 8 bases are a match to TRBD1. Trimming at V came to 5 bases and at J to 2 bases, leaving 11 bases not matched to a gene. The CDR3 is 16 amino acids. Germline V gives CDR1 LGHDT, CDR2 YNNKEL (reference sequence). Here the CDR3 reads CASSAVLGQGTYEQYF. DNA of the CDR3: TGTGCCAGCAGCGCCGTACTCGGACAGGGAACCTACGAGCAGTACTTC.